The clone carrying this TCR beta chain was picked up a small number of times. These data are taken from a study of T-cell reconstitution after alpha-beta-depleted transplantation in children. Unique molecular identifiers tagged the TCRbeta library. One entry per CDR3 protein, called by TCRdb with MiXCR from the PCR reads. The table includes some 130,000 distinct CDR3 sequences, 9.7% detected once. The CDR3 covers 13 residues. The V gene end was trimmed by 5 bases and the J gene end by 6 bases; junction bases not matched to a gene: 4. This TCR was recovered from a girl in the first two years of life who had a stem cell transplant for combined immunodeficiency, so the T cells may come from the graft donor. The chain joins TRBV12-3 or TRBV12-4 to TRBJ2-1; 7 bases map to TRBD2. The sample here was PBMCs, mostly from graft donor cells, taken 180 days after TCRalphabeta/CD19-depleted stem cell transplant. In DNA, the CDR3 is TGTGCCAGCAGTCCGGGACTAAGCAATGAGCAGTTCTTC. It translates to CASSPGLSNEQFF.